The next 7 T cell receptor beta chains were all read from a single sample in a study of T-cell memory formation after mild COVID-19. TCRdb re-called the 5' RACE reads with MiXCR, one entry per CDR3 protein. The sample holds 300,000 to 350,000 distinct CDR3 sequences, roughly an eighth seen once. The sequencing sample was made of PBMCs or a T cell subset sorted from them (not recorded which). The receptors originated from a man aged 18 to 35 who had mild COVID-19 (a few samples of this study predate the infection). Cell type and time point are not known.

The chain employs TRBV5-5 and TRBJ1-3; D is unclear. CDR1 SGHKS and CDR2 YYEKEE come from the germline V gene (reference sequence). The CDR3 is made up of 15 amino acids. The ends were cut back, 0 bases at V and 0 bases at J, with 7 bases in the middle. The CDR3 reads CASSLGRASGNTIYF. The DNA for the CDR3 is TGTGCCAGCAGCTTGGGACGGGCCTCTGGAAACACCATATATTTT.

This clonotype was seen a handful of times. V and J are TRBV5-4 and TRBJ1-2; no definite D call. CDR1 is SGHNT, CDR2 YYREEE, per germline (reference sequence). The V end was cut by 2 bases, the J end by 3 bases, with 11 bases between. This CDR3 spans 14 amino acids. CDR3 DNA sequence: TGTGCCAGCAGCTTCAGGACGCCGGACTATGGCTACACCTTC. Protein sequence: CASSFRTPDYGYTF.

In this sample, this clonotype turned up a few times. The chain has TRBV7-9 and TRBJ1-3, with TRBD1 matching 9 bases. V trimming: 3 bases; J trimming: 2 bases; junction bases outside the gene matches: 5. The CDR3 loop spans 16 amino acids. Per the germline V gene, CDR1 is SEHNR and CDR2 is FQNEAQ (reference sequence). This CDR3 reads CASSLWDRVTGNTIYF. CDR3 bases: TGTGCCAGCAGCTTGTGGGACAGGGTTACTGGAAACACCATATATTTT.

Ten or more counts support this clonotype. The V gene is TRBV5-1, the J gene TRBJ2-3, with unresolved D. CDR3 size: 14 residues. CDR1 and CDR2 (germline): SGHRS, YFSETQ. Between the trimmed V and J ends, which lost 1 base and 1 base, there was a span of 7 bases. CDR3 region: CASSLNAGTDTQYF. The CDR3 nucleotides read TGCGCCAGCAGCTTGAATGCCGGCACAGATACGCAGTATTTT.

A few counts support this clonotype. For the CDR3, the DNA is TGCAGTGCCGCAGGGGGTGGGACCCAGTACTTC. Protein: CSAAGGGTQYF. The gene calls are TRBV20-1 and TRBJ2-5, with 7 bases that match TRBD1. The germline CDR1 and CDR2 sequences are DFQATT and SNEGSKA (reference sequence). Germline trimming cut 6 bases from V and 7 bases from J; bases unmatched to any gene: 5. There are 11 residues in the CDR3.

The sample holds a few counts of this clonotype. The V gene is TRBV12-3 or TRBV12-4, the J gene TRBJ2-1, with 13 nucleotides matching TRBD2. V shed 8 bases and J 4 bases; nucleotides not matched to a gene: 5. The CDR3 runs to 15 residues. The CDR3 reads CASELAGGQYNEQFF. The CDR3 DNA sequence: TGTGCCAGCGAACTAGCGGGGGGGCAGTACAATGAGCAGTTCTTC.

This chain links TRBV24-1 with TRBJ1-2; D ambiguous. The CDR3 is 11 residues long. Germline-derived CDR1 and CDR2 are KGHDR and SFDVKD. V lost 7 bases and J lost 2, with 4 bases in between. CDR3 in amino acids: CATSDNYGYTF. CDR3 sequence (DNA): TGTGCCACCAGCGACAACTATGGCTACACCTTC.